This note documents a single T cell receptor (beta chain) sequence. Its antigen is not yet known. No base quality values were provided; no much bigger clone lies one nucleotide off. This sample was included in a study of blood T cells in healthy people across ages (dated by TCRdb to 2014 to 2015). Background on the whole study: Template switching captured roughly one uniquely barcoded TCR beta cDNA molecule per two T cells in model experiments. Using deep sequencing normalized with unique cDNA molecular identifiers, the study measured how TCR beta repertoire diversity changes with age. Four age groups were formed from the donors: young (average roughly 16 years), middle-aged (approximately 41), aged (approximately 60) and long-lived (more than 75). Donors of different ages were randomly distributed across sequencing lanes to avoid experimental bias. The study analyzed two additional independent replicas of 1 million unique cDNA reads from the same blood draw for two donors, one aged 18 to 30 and one aged 80 or older. The paper's findings and limits, for the study overall: Conclusive comparison of naive and antigen-experienced compartments was prevented by the profiling of bulk unsorted PBMCs. Estimates of total diversity from one million sequenced T cells were regarded as lower bounds and underestimates. The CMV infection status of donors was not known, potentially confounding age-related changes in expanded clonotypes. Observed TCR beta diversity per million T cells fell roughly linearly with age, and a significant reduction was already apparent by age around 40. Compared with the aged group, the long-lived group had more naive CD4+ T cells, fewer expanded clones and increased TCR diversity, suggesting age selection. There was a strong correlation between observed TCR beta diversity and the percentage of naive T cells measured by flow cytometry.

The CDR1 and CDR2 encoded by the germline V gene (reference sequence) are DFQATT and SNEGSKA. The cysteine opens and the phenylalanine closes a CDR3 of 10 amino acids. Only CDR3 DNA remains: 30 bases, in frame from the first base. The receptor library was made with 5' RACE. Sequenced on an Illumina HiSeq 2500. A second PCR of about 6 to 11 cycles was performed with a sample-barcoded 5' primer and a J-beta primer mix. A template-switch 5' adaptor carrying 12 random nucleotides introduced a unique molecular identifier onto each TCR beta cDNA molecule. Each sample yielded at least 2.5 million CDR3-containing paired-end reads. First-strand cDNA synthesis was performed from all RNA using the Mint cDNA synthesis kit, with priming by a TRBC-specific oligonucleotide. Following uracil-DNA glycosylase treatment, a first 18-cycle PCR with universal primers M1SS and BC2_uni_R was performed on all cDNA. On the authors' methods: Each sample was normalized by randomly selecting 1 million high-quality reads, each carrying a distinct molecular identifier. Instead of being binned into consensus sequences, reads with shared molecular identifiers were discarded. MiTCR, with a Q25 quality threshold and the strictest error-elimination algorithm, was used for CDR3 identification, clonotype clustering and error correction. Lower-bound total TCR beta diversity was estimated with a nonparametric unseen species model using Euler transformation. TCRdb redid the processing of the public reads, applying fastp at Q25 and MiXCR, and retained in-frame beta chains. Rows matching on CDR3 protein sequence are summarized as one entry with the most common DNA and genes. The authors' filters were not applied to this entry. A total of about 2 million distinct CDR3 sequences appear in this sample, about 49% of them only once. The ten largest clones take up 2% to 2.5% of the sample.

Donors were 39 systemically healthy Caucasian individuals from Russia aged roughly 6 to 90 years. Around 9.8 milliliters of peripheral blood were collected from each donor into EDTA-treated Vacutainer tubes. Ficoll-Paque density-gradient centrifugation was used to isolate PBMCs, with at least 7 million per sample. Total RNA was extracted from PBMCs with Trizol reagent, with at least 6 micrograms obtained per sample. Naive CD45RAhigh/CD27high T cell percentages were measured by flow cytometry on a PBMC aliquot from every donor. The receptor was isolated from a woman aged 40 to 50 in good health. The material sequenced was blood. Rearrangement joined TRBV20-1 to TRBJ2-1, with the D call perhaps TRBD1 or TRBD2, as 5 bases match in each case. The CDR3 reads CRRDDNEQFF. At the DNA level, the sequence is TGCAGGAGGGACGACAATGAGCAGTTCTTC.